The 25 T cell receptor beta chains listed next were all sequenced from one sample in a study of blood T cell repertoires in COVID-19. The assay was immunoSEQ multiplex PCR, and TCRdb's table has in-frame clones only and misses some. The table includes 100,000 to 150,000 clones, roughly 89% detected once. The sequenced material came from peripheral blood. Receptor source: a middle-aged man with active or convalescent COVID-19.

V and J are TRBV25-1 and TRBJ2-7; 9 nucleotides agree with TRBD2. The junction had 6 bases not matched to a gene; V was cut back by 9 bases and J by 3 bases. Germline V gene sequence: CDR1 MGHDK, CDR2 SYGVNS. The CDR3 extends over 13 amino acids. CDR3 sequence: CASGNSGSYEQYF. The DNA of the CDR3 is TGTGCCAGTGGGAATAGCGGGAGCTACGAGCAGTACTTC.

The CDR3 reads CSAVTSYEQYF. The CDR3 nucleotides read TGCAGTGCTGTAACTAGCTACGAGCAGTACTTC. This chain connects TRBV20-1 to TRBJ2-7; a possible D gene is TRBD2 (5 bases). This CDR3 has 11 amino acids. Trimming took 5 bases from V and 3 from J, leaving 8 bases between them. Germline CDR1 reads DFQATT; CDR2 reads SNEGSKA (reference sequence).

The CDR3 coding sequence is TGTGCCAGCAGCCAAGCCAGGGGGCATAATTCACCCCTCCACTTT. Its translation is CASSQARGHNSPLHF. The V call is TRBV3-1 (or the pseudogene TRBV3-2), the J call TRBJ1-6; 8 nucleotides line up with TRBD1. Germline lookup yields CDR1 LGHDT and CDR2 YNNKEL (reference sequence). The J segment lost 5 bases and the V segment lost 1 base, leaving 1 base of the junction unmatched. The CDR3 is 15 residues long.

Points on this clone: The junction shows a germline mismatch at one end, possibly a read error. The chain recombines TRBV4-3 with TRBJ1-5; TRBD1 aligns across 7 bases. The CDR3 totals 20 residues. The V gene's germline CDR1 is LGHNA and CDR2 YSLEER. CDR3 DNA sequence: TGCGCCAGCAGCCAAGAACTCAACCCTCGAATGACAGGGTCTAATCGGCCCCAGCATTTT. It translates to CASSQELNPRMTGSNRPQHF.

On this clone: The identical CDR3 is also encoded by other nucleotide sequences in the sample. The chain carries TRBV9 and TRBJ1-6; the D gene is possibly TRBD1 (6 bases). The CDR3 loop spans 12 amino acids. Trimming pared 3 bases from V and 10 bases from J, leaving 8 bases between. In germline, CDR1 is SGDLS, CDR2 YYNGEE. In DNA, the CDR3 is TGTGCCAGCAGCGGCCAGGGGTCACCCCTCCACTTT. This encodes CASSGQGSPLHF.

Written as DNA, the CDR3 is TGTGCCAGCAGCAGCCTCGAAGAGAGTGAAGCTTTCTTT. It yields the protein CASSSLEESEAFF. This chain uses TRBV7-8 with TRBJ1-1; no definite D call. The CDR3 runs 13 residues. Germline lookup yields CDR1 SGHVS and CDR2 FQNEAQ. Trimming removed 5 bases from V and 7 bases from J, with 14 bases in between.

The rearrangement joins TRBV9 to TRBJ1-6, with 8 bases matching TRBD1. Germline loops: CDR1 SGDLS, CDR2 YYNGEE. V lost 3 bases and J lost 7; bases outside the gene matches: 3. The length of the CDR3 is 14 residues. The CDR3 loop is CASSERTGNSPLHF. In DNA form, the CDR3 reads TGTGCCAGCAGCGAAAGGACAGGGAATTCACCCCTCCACTTT.

The rearrangement uses TRBV29-1 and TRBJ1-5; unclear D gene. This CDR3 spans 14 amino acids. Germline CDR1 SQVTM, CDR2 ANQGSEA. Trimming shortened V by 2 bases and J by 7 bases, and 15 bases separated the two germline ends. The CDR3 coding sequence is TGCAGCGTTGAAAAGCCCAGGATTCGCCAGCCCCAGCATTTT. Protein: CSVEKPRIRQPQHF.

V and J are TRBV13 and TRBJ2-1; 9 bases map to TRBD2. With 5 bases clipped from V and 7 bases from J, the junction kept 12 bases outside the gene matches. CDR3 length: 16 residues. Germline CDR1 and CDR2: PRHDT and FYEKMQ (reference sequence). CDR3: CASSPTTSGYTNEQFF. The CDR3 DNA reads as TGTGCCAGCAGCCCTACAACTAGCGGGTATACAAATGAGCAGTTCTTC.

The CDR3 nucleotides are TGTGCCACCAGTGAACCAGCGGGAGAGGGTGGCTGGGAGCAGTTCTTC. Amino acids: CATSEPAGEGGWEQFF. The V gene is TRBV24-1, the J gene TRBJ2-1; 8 bases map to TRBD2. The length of the CDR3 is 16 residues. After removal of 4 bases from V and 10 bases from J, the junction contained 14 bases not matched to a gene. Germline V gene data show CDR1 as KGHDR and CDR2 as SFDVKD.

The chain combines TRBV9 with TRBJ1-3; 7 bases align to TRBD1. Germline V gene lookup returns CDR1 SGDLS and CDR2 YYNGEE. J was trimmed by 3 bases and V by 0 bases; bases with no gene match: 3. This CDR3 is built from 15 residues. CDR3 bases: TGTGCCAGCAGCGTAGGATGGACAGGTGGAAACACCATATATTTT. Encoded protein: CASSVGWTGGNTIYF.

The J gene is TRBJ2-6, the V gene TRBV18, with D perhaps matching TRBD2 (5 bases). This CDR3 contains 19 residues. Germline-derived CDR1 and CDR2 are KGHSH and LQKENI. Trimming pared 1 base from V and 0 bases from J, leaving 16 bases between. The CDR3 bases are TGTGCCAGCTCACCACGGCTTGGGGAGCGGCTCTCTGGGGCCAACGTCCTGACTTTC. This gives the protein CASSPRLGERLSGANVLTF.

The V and J genes are TRBV19 and TRBJ1-5; TRBD1 agrees at 11 bases. The V segment lost 1 base and the J segment 9 bases; nucleotides outside the gene matches: 2. The CDR3 loop spans 14 amino acids. Germline-derived CDR1 and CDR2 are LNHDA and SQIVND (reference sequence). As DNA, the CDR3 is TGTGCCAGTAGTATAGTGGACAGGGGGCCGCCCCAGCATTTT. This codes for CASSIVDRGPPQHF. The variable domain in full, completed from reference TRBV19 and TRBJ1-5, reads DGGITQSPKYLFRKEGQNVTLSCEQNLNHDAMYWYRQDPGQGLRLIYYSQIVNDFQKGDIAEGYSVSREKKESFPLTVTSAQKNPTAFYLCASSIVDRGPPQHFGDGTRLSIL.

CDR3 DNA: TGCGCCAGCAGCCGGAACATCCCGTCGGCGGATGAGCAGTTCTTC. Translated, it gives CASSRNIPSADEQFF. The chain couples TRBV4-3 to TRBJ2-1; no clear D gene. The length of the CDR3 is 15 residues. Germline V gene sequence: CDR1 LGHNA, CDR2 YSLEER. V was cut by 4 bases and J by 8 bases, with 18 bases left in between.

V gene TRBV5-8 combines with J gene TRBJ2-3, with a weak D call TRBD1 (8 bases). The V and J ends lost 4 bases and 4 bases respectively, with 13 bases between them. The CDR3 sequence is 14 residues long. In germline, CDR1 is SGHTS, CDR2 YDEGEE. The CDR3 nucleotides are TGTGCCAGCAGCCACAGGGGGAGGGCAGATACGCAGTATTTT. Translating it yields CASSHRGRADTQYF.

There are a few counts of this clone. The chain employs TRBV9 and TRBJ2-2, with a weak D call TRBD2 (6 bases). Germline CDR1 is SGDLS and CDR2 is YYNGEE. This CDR3 has 15 residues. The ends were cut back, 6 bases at V and 4 bases at J, with 16 bases in the middle. The CDR3 DNA is TGTGCCAGCACCCTCGGCGGGACGCGCACCGGGGAGCTGTTTTTT. This sequence encodes CASTLGGTRTGELFF.

In this sample, this clone turned up a few times. This rearrangement joins TRBV27 to TRBJ1-5; D gene uncertain. This CDR3 has 15 residues. The germline V gene has CDR1 MNHEY and CDR2 SMNVEV (reference sequence). Trimming stripped 0 bases from V and 6 bases from J, with 12 bases between. The chain's CDR3 is CASSLSFLGSQPQHF. CDR3 in DNA: TGTGCCAGCAGTTTATCTTTTTTGGGCAGTCAGCCCCAGCATTTT.

This chain uses TRBV5-8 with TRBJ2-5; TRBD2 aligns across 12 bases. The junction had 8 bases not matched to a gene; V was cut back by 3 bases and J by 5 bases. This CDR3 spans 16 amino acids. Germline loops: CDR1 SGHTS, CDR2 YDEGEE. The CDR3 DNA follows: TGTGCCAGCAGCTCACGGACTAGCGGGGTTTTTGAGACCCAGTACTTC. It yields the protein CASSSRTSGVFETQYF.

The V and J genes are TRBV3-1 (or the pseudogene TRBV3-2) and TRBJ2-1; 7 positions agree with TRBD2. This CDR3 has 17 amino acids. J gave up 1 base and V 0 bases, and 6 bases lay outside the gene matches. CDR1 is LGHDT and CDR2 is YNNKEL in the germline V gene (reference sequence). CDR3: CASSQDTGGRSYNEQFF. The CDR3 DNA reads as TGTGCCAGCAGCCAAGATACGGGAGGAAGGTCCTACAATGAGCAGTTCTTC.

The chain links TRBV5-6 to TRBJ2-7; no clear D. Trimming shortened V by 0 bases and J by 4 bases, and 20 bases separated the two germline ends. Germline CDR1 is SGHDT and CDR2 is YYEEEE. The CDR3 spans 17 residues. The DNA for the CDR3 is TGTGCCAGCAGCTTGGCCGGGTTCCCGGAACTTTCTTACGAGCAGTACTTC. As protein: CASSLAGFPELSYEQYF.

In DNA, the CDR3 is TGTGCCAGCAGGGGAGACAGGGATCAGCCCCAGCATTTT. Residues: CASRGDRDQPQHF. This chain links TRBV28 with TRBJ1-5; 7 bases are shared with TRBD1. The length of the CDR3 is 13 residues. Looked up from germline, CDR1 is MDHEN and CDR2 is SYDVKM. V shed 6 bases, J shed 5 bases, and the junction held 4 bases outside the gene matches.

The chain recombines TRBV4-3 with TRBJ2-3; 9 positions match TRBD1. With V trimmed by 2 bases and J by 5 bases, 8 bases remained unmatched. This CDR3 spans 16 amino acids. CDR1 is LGHNA and CDR2 is YSLEER in the germline V gene. The chain's CDR3 is CASSQTTGGYGDTQYF. DNA for the CDR3: TGCGCCAGCAGCCAAACTACAGGGGGCTATGGAGATACGCAGTATTTT.

This clone came up once. The rearrangement joins TRBV9 to TRBJ1-1, with D possibly being TRBD1 (5 bases). Germline V gives CDR1 SGDLS, CDR2 YYNGEE. This CDR3 has 16 amino acids. The germline V and J ends were trimmed by 4 bases and 1 base, with 17 bases remaining between them. For the CDR3, the DNA is TGTGCCAGCAGCCCCCGGGTGGGGCCTGAGAACACTGAAGCTTTCTTT. Residues: CASSPRVGPENTEAFF.

The V and J genes are TRBV7-2 and TRBJ2-7; 14 bases line up with TRBD2. The germline gives CDR1 SGHTA, CDR2 FQGNSA. V was pared by 4 bases and J by 2 bases, with 1 base of the junction left unmatched. This CDR3 has 15 amino acids. This CDR3 is CASSWGLAGAYEQYF. The CDR3, as DNA: TGTGCCAGCAGCTGGGGACTAGCGGGAGCCTACGAGCAGTACTTC.

This chain joins TRBV4-1 and TRBJ2-3, with 9 bases aligning to TRBD2. The CDR3 length is 17 residues. Losses at the gene ends were 0 bases for V and 6 bases for J; bases not matched to a gene: 10. The V gene's germline CDR1 is MGHRA and CDR2 YSYEKL. DNA of the CDR3: TGCGCCAGCAGCCAAGATGGCGCGGGAGGGCCGTTGGATACGCAGTATTTT. It encodes CASSQDGAGGPLDTQYF.